These T cell receptor beta chains were read from a single sample in a study of blood T cell repertoires in COVID-19. Some clones are missing from TCRdb's copy, which holds only in-frame ones; the method was immunoSEQ multiplex PCR. This table holds fewer than 60,000 clones, roughly nine tenths found once. Sequences were obtained from peripheral blood. These receptors all come from a human donor in a cohort sampled during active COVID-19. Each CDR3 is given with its conserved first and last residue. The order of the fields is J gene, V gene, CDR3 length, D gene, clone size, CDR3 DNA, CDR3 protein. A D gene is named only where the DNA matches it firmly. Rows give clone size only sometimes, using once, few, many, or a class for an expanded clone.

J gene: TRBJ2-7
V gene: TRBV5-6
CDR3 length: 12
D gene: NA
clone size: NA
CDR3 DNA: TGTGCCAGCAGCTTGGCTTCCTACGAGCAGTACTTC
CDR3 protein: CASSLASYEQYF

J gene: TRBJ2-6
V gene: TRBV7-3
CDR3 length: 15
D gene: NA
clone size: NA
CDR3 DNA: TGTGCCAGCAGCTCCACAGGGTCTGGGGCCAACGTCCTGACTTTC
CDR3 protein: CASSSTGSGANVLTF

J gene: TRBJ2-1
V gene: TRBV5-1
CDR3 length: 14
D gene: TRBD1
clone size: NA
CDR3 DNA: TGCGCCAGCAAATCCGGGACAGGGGTTACTGAGCAGTTCTTC
CDR3 protein: CASKSGTGVTEQFF

J gene: TRBJ1-5
V gene: TRBV7-9
CDR3 length: 15
D gene: TRBD1
clone size: NA
CDR3 DNA: TGTGCCAGCAGCATGACAGGGGGCTTGAATCAGCCCCAGCATTTT
CDR3 protein: CASSMTGGLNQPQHF

J gene: TRBJ1-1
V gene: TRBV10-2
CDR3 length: 17
D gene: NA
clone size: NA
CDR3 DNA: TGCGCCAGCAGTGAGTCGCCGGCAGGGGTTAAGAACACTGAAGCTTTCTTT
CDR3 protein: CASSESPAGVKNTEAFF

J gene: TRBJ1-2
V gene: TRBV28
CDR3 length: 12
D gene: TRBD1
clone size: NA
CDR3 DNA: TGTGCCAGCAGTGTCACAGGGGATGGCTACACCTTC
CDR3 protein: CASSVTGDGYTF

J gene: TRBJ1-1
V gene: TRBV18
CDR3 length: 13
D gene: NA
clone size: NA
CDR3 DNA: TGTGCCAGCTCACCTCGTCAGGACACTGAAGCTTTCTTT
CDR3 protein: CASSPRQDTEAFF

J gene: TRBJ2-7
V gene: TRBV19
CDR3 length: 13
D gene: NA
clone size: NA
CDR3 DNA: TGTGCCAGTAGTACTTACCTAACCTACGAGCAGTACTTC
CDR3 protein: CASSTYLTYEQYF

J gene: TRBJ1-1
V gene: TRBV6-5
CDR3 length: 13
D gene: NA
clone size: NA
CDR3 DNA: TGTGCCATCCTGATACCGACAGTCCTTGAAGCTTTCTTT
CDR3 protein: CAILIPTVLEAFF

J gene: TRBJ2-7
V gene: TRBV12-1
CDR3 length: 18
D gene: NA
clone size: NA
CDR3 DNA: TGTGCCAGCAGCTTTTGTCCTACGGAGGGGCGCGGGACCTACGAGCAGTACTTC
CDR3 protein: CASSFCPTEGRGTYEQYF

J gene: TRBJ2-7
V gene: TRBV27
CDR3 length: 16
D gene: TRBD2
clone size: NA
CDR3 DNA: TGTGCCAGCAGTTTAGGTGGCGGGAGAGGCTCCTACGAGCAGTACTTC
CDR3 protein: CASSLGGGRGSYEQYF

J gene: TRBJ1-6
V gene: TRBV6-6
CDR3 length: 15
D gene: NA
clone size: NA
CDR3 DNA: TGTGCCAGCAGCTGGGCCAGGGTCGAGGATTCACCCCTCCACTTT
CDR3 protein: CASSWARVEDSPLHF

J gene: TRBJ2-7
V gene: TRBV11-2
CDR3 length: 19
D gene: TRBD2
clone size: NA
CDR3 DNA: TGTGCCAGCAGCTTAGTTTTGGCGGGAGGGCCGGTAGGATCCTACGAGCAGTACTTC
CDR3 protein: CASSLVLAGGPVGSYEQYF

J gene: TRBJ2-1
V gene: TRBV28
CDR3 length: 11
D gene: NA
clone size: NA
CDR3 DNA: TGTGCCAGCAGCGAGGGTATTGAGCAGTTCTTC
CDR3 protein: CASSEGIEQFF

J gene: TRBJ1-2
V gene: TRBV12-3/TRBV12-4
CDR3 length: 13
D gene: TRBD1
clone size: few
CDR3 DNA: TGTGCCAGCAGTTTGGGGGACAGGGCTGGCTACACCTTC
CDR3 protein: CASSLGDRAGYTF

J gene: TRBJ1-4
V gene: TRBV12-3/TRBV12-4
CDR3 length: 11
D gene: NA
clone size: few
CDR3 DNA: TGTGCCAGCAGTTACCTGGGACATATGTTTTTT
CDR3 protein: CASSYLGHMFF

J gene: TRBJ1-3
V gene: TRBV28
CDR3 length: 16
D gene: NA
clone size: NA
CDR3 DNA: TGTGCCAGCAGCCCCGGGACAATCTTCTCTGGAAACACCATATATTTT
CDR3 protein: CASSPGTIFSGNTIYF

J gene: TRBJ2-3
V gene: TRBV4-1
CDR3 length: 14
D gene: TRBD1
clone size: once
CDR3 DNA: TGCGCCAGCAGCGACAGGGTCACCACAGATACGCAGTATTTT
CDR3 protein: CASSDRVTTDTQYF

J gene: TRBJ1-4
V gene: TRBV19
CDR3 length: 14
D gene: TRBD1
clone size: NA
CDR3 DNA: TGTGCCAGTACCACGACAGGGCGGAGAGAAAAACTGTTTTTT
CDR3 protein: CASTTTGRREKLFF

J gene: TRBJ1-3
V gene: TRBV11-3
CDR3 length: 14
D gene: NA
clone size: NA
CDR3 DNA: TGTGCCAGCAGCTTAACCGGCGGAGGGAACACCATATATTTT
CDR3 protein: CASSLTGGGNTIYF

J gene: TRBJ2-6
V gene: TRBV5-1
CDR3 length: 16
D gene: NA
clone size: NA
CDR3 DNA: TGCGCCAGCAGCGTTCCAGGGGTCCCCGGGGCCAACGTCCTGACTTTC
CDR3 protein: CASSVPGVPGANVLTF

J gene: TRBJ2-5
V gene: TRBV24-1
CDR3 length: 13
D gene: NA
clone size: NA
CDR3 DNA: TGTGCCACCAGTCACCCGGGGTGGGAGACCCAGTACTTC
CDR3 protein: CATSHPGWETQYF

J gene: TRBJ1-2
V gene: TRBV7-3
CDR3 length: 14
D gene: NA
clone size: NA
CDR3 DNA: TGTGCCAGCAGCTCCCCCCGGGTCCTCTATGGCTACACCTTC
CDR3 protein: CASSSPRVLYGYTF

J gene: TRBJ2-7
V gene: TRBV19
CDR3 length: 16
D gene: TRBD1
clone size: once
CDR3 DNA: TGTGCCAGTAGTATAGATCGGGGACAGGGGCACTACGAGCAGTACTTC
CDR3 protein: CASSIDRGQGHYEQYF

J gene: TRBJ2-7
V gene: TRBV5-1
CDR3 length: 15
D gene: NA
clone size: NA
CDR3 DNA: TGCGCCAGCAGCTCCCGGGACACGGGAAGGTTCGAGCAGTACTTC
CDR3 protein: CASSSRDTGRFEQYF

J gene: TRBJ1-1
V gene: TRBV28
CDR3 length: 15
D gene: TRBD1
clone size: once
CDR3 DNA: TGTGCCAGCAGTGTCCGGGACAGGGGGAGGGCTGAAGCTTTCTTT
CDR3 protein: CASSVRDRGRAEAFF

J gene: TRBJ2-5
V gene: TRBV27
CDR3 length: 13
D gene: NA
clone size: NA
CDR3 DNA: TGTGCCAGCAGTTTATGGGGGGAAGAGACCCAGTACTTC
CDR3 protein: CASSLWGEETQYF

J gene: TRBJ1-2
V gene: TRBV28
CDR3 length: 13
D gene: NA
clone size: NA
CDR3 DNA: TGTGCCAGCAGCCGACACCACCTATATGGCTACACCTTC
CDR3 protein: CASSRHHLYGYTF

J gene: TRBJ1-1
V gene: TRBV19
CDR3 length: 13
D gene: NA
clone size: NA
CDR3 DNA: TGTGCCAGTAGCCGAACATTTAACACTGAAGCTTTCTTT
CDR3 protein: CASSRTFNTEAFF

J gene: TRBJ1-5
V gene: TRBV25-1
CDR3 length: 13
D gene: NA
clone size: NA
CDR3 DNA: TGTGCCAGCAGTAGGCAGGACAGCCAGCCCCAGCATTTT
CDR3 protein: CASSRQDSQPQHF

J gene: TRBJ1-2
V gene: TRBV29-1
CDR3 length: 12
D gene: NA
clone size: NA
CDR3 DNA: TGCAGCGATGTGACAGTTAACTATGGCTACACCTTC
CDR3 protein: CSDVTVNYGYTF

J gene: TRBJ2-7
V gene: TRBV28
CDR3 length: 15
D gene: NA
clone size: NA
CDR3 DNA: TGTGCCAGCAGTTTCCCGGCAGGGGGGACCTACGAGCAGTACTTC
CDR3 protein: CASSFPAGGTYEQYF

J gene: TRBJ1-1
V gene: TRBV10-2
CDR3 length: 15
D gene: NA
clone size: NA
CDR3 DNA: TGCGCCAGCAGTGACGCAAGGGGGTCGGACACTGAAGCTTTCTTT
CDR3 protein: CASSDARGSDTEAFF

J gene: TRBJ2-5
V gene: TRBV18
CDR3 length: 14
D gene: NA
clone size: NA
CDR3 DNA: TGTGCCAGCTCACCACCGATCGCAGGAGAGACCCAGTACTTC
CDR3 protein: CASSPPIAGETQYF

J gene: TRBJ2-6
V gene: TRBV2
CDR3 length: 18
D gene: TRBD2
clone size: NA
CDR3 DNA: TGTGCCAGCAGTCGACCCGGGGGGGTCAGCTCTGGGGCCAACGTCCTGACTTTC
CDR3 protein: CASSRPGGVSSGANVLTF

J gene: TRBJ2-4
V gene: TRBV6-1
CDR3 length: 16
D gene: TRBD2
clone size: once
CDR3 DNA: TGTGCCAGCAGTGACCAGGGACTAGCGGGGGTGTACATTCAGTACTTC
CDR3 protein: CASSDQGLAGVYIQYF

J gene: TRBJ1-5
V gene: TRBV15
CDR3 length: 15
D gene: NA
clone size: NA
CDR3 DNA: TGTGCCACCAGCAGAGAATGGGGGGGAGATCAGCCCCAGCATTTT
CDR3 protein: CATSREWGGDQPQHF

J gene: TRBJ1-1
V gene: TRBV5-1
CDR3 length: 13
D gene: NA
clone size: NA
CDR3 DNA: TGCGCCAGCAGCTTGCGGGAAGGGGGTGAAGCTTTCTTT
CDR3 protein: CASSLREGGEAFF

J gene: TRBJ2-2
V gene: TRBV5-1
CDR3 length: 14
D gene: TRBD2
clone size: NA
CDR3 DNA: TGCGCCAGCAGTGGACTAGCCGCCACCGGGGAGCTGTTTTTT
CDR3 protein: CASSGLAATGELFF

J gene: TRBJ1-3
V gene: TRBV28
CDR3 length: 16
D gene: NA
clone size: NA
CDR3 DNA: TGTGCCAGCAGCCTCCCCGGAGGGAACTCTGGAAACACCATATATTTT
CDR3 protein: CASSLPGGNSGNTIYF

J gene: TRBJ2-7
V gene: TRBV29-1
CDR3 length: 15
D gene: TRBD1
clone size: NA
CDR3 DNA: TGCAGCGTTGAAGATCCGGCGGGACAGGTCCTCCAGCAGTACTTC
CDR3 protein: CSVEDPAGQVLQQYF

J gene: TRBJ2-3
V gene: TRBV28
CDR3 length: 14
D gene: TRBD2
clone size: NA
CDR3 DNA: TGTGCCAGCAGTCCGGGAGGTCGGGAAGATACGCAGTATTTT
CDR3 protein: CASSPGGREDTQYF

J gene: TRBJ2-5
V gene: TRBV2
CDR3 length: 14
D gene: NA
clone size: NA
CDR3 DNA: TGTGCCAGCAGCAGGGGACGGCGGTGGGAGACCCAGTACTTC
CDR3 protein: CASSRGRRWETQYF

J gene: TRBJ1-4
V gene: TRBV2
CDR3 length: 14
D gene: NA
clone size: NA
CDR3 DNA: TGTGCCAGCCAGCCGGGACAACAGAATGAAAAACTGTTTTTT
CDR3 protein: CASQPGQQNEKLFF

J gene: TRBJ2-7
V gene: TRBV4-2
CDR3 length: 14
D gene: TRBD2
clone size: few
CDR3 DNA: TGTGCCAGCAGCCTAGGCGGGAGAGGAGACGAGCAGTACTTC
CDR3 protein: CASSLGGRGDEQYF

J gene: TRBJ2-5
V gene: TRBV21-1
CDR3 length: 13
D gene: NA
clone size: NA
CDR3 DNA: TGTGCCAGCAGCGAGGGAGGGTGGGAGACCCAGTACTTC
CDR3 protein: CASSEGGWETQYF

J gene: TRBJ1-2
V gene: TRBV19
CDR3 length: 17
D gene: TRBD1
clone size: NA
CDR3 DNA: TGTGCCAGTAGTCCCGGACAGGGGAGGTTGGCTAACTATGGCTACACCTTC
CDR3 protein: CASSPGQGRLANYGYTF

J gene: TRBJ1-2
V gene: TRBV4-2
CDR3 length: 15
D gene: TRBD1
clone size: NA
CDR3 DNA: TGTGCCAGCAGCCAAGGACCCCAGGGGGCGATCGGCTACACCTTC
CDR3 protein: CASSQGPQGAIGYTF

J gene: TRBJ2-7
V gene: TRBV5-4
CDR3 length: 11
D gene: NA
clone size: NA
CDR3 DNA: TGTGCCAGCAGCGGGACACAGGGTACGAACTTC
CDR3 protein: CASSGTQGTNF

J gene: TRBJ2-3
V gene: TRBV19
CDR3 length: 16
D gene: TRBD2
clone size: NA
CDR3 DNA: TGTGCCAGTAGTCCACTGGTGGGACTAGCGATGAGTACGCAGTATTTT
CDR3 protein: CASSPLVGLAMSTQYF